A selection of T cell receptor beta chains follows, all from one sample in a study of blood T cell repertoires in COVID-19. Data came from immunoSEQ multiplex PCR; TCRdb stores just in-frame clones and leaves some out. Here the sample spans 210,000 or so clones, around 80% being singletons. The material sequenced was peripheral blood. The receptors were sampled from a man aged 45-60 years who had recovered from COVID-19. Each CDR3 is given with its conserved first and last residue. The D gene is left open where the match is weak. Clone sizes are given selectively: once, few, many, or a class where the clone is expanded.

j_call clone_size v_call d_call cdr3_nt cdr3_aa
TRBJ2-7 few TRBV29-1 TRBD1 TGCAGCGTTGAAGGGGATGGGACAGGGGTTGGCGAGCAGTACTTC CSVEGDGTGVGEQYF
TRBJ2-7 NA TRBV18 NA TGTGCCAGCTCACCGTCTTATCGGGAGCAGTACTTC CASSPSYREQYF
TRBJ1-1 NA TRBV29-1 NA TGCAGCGTTGAAGAGAACAGGGACACTGAAGCTTTCTTT CSVEENRDTEAFF
TRBJ2-7 NA TRBV6-5 TRBD1 TGTGCCAGCAGTCACCTTTCACAGGGGGCGCTCGAGCAGTACTTC CASSHLSQGALEQYF
TRBJ2-7 NA TRBV6-2/TRBV6-3 TRBD2 TGTGCCACCACCCCCGCGGGAGGCCACGACGAGCAGTACTTC CATTPAGGHDEQYF
TRBJ2-3 NA TRBV28 NA TGTGCCAGCAGTTACTCAGGCGGGGATACGCAGTATTTT CASSYSGGDTQYF
TRBJ1-1 NA TRBV12-3/TRBV12-4 TRBD1 TGTGCCAGCACCATGACAGGGTTGACTGAAGCTTTCTTT CASTMTGLTEAFF
TRBJ2-1 NA TRBV24-1 TRBD2 TGTGCCACCAGTGACATTGGACTAGCGGGAGGGGGTGAGCAGTTCTTC CATSDIGLAGGGEQFF
TRBJ1-6 NA TRBV6-5 NA TGTGCCAGCAGTACAGGGAATTCACCCCTCCACTTT CASSTGNSPLHF
TRBJ2-1 NA TRBV7-3 NA TGTGCCAGCAGTGCGACCGGATCGACATTATACAATGAGCAGTTCTTC CASSATGSTLYNEQFF
TRBJ2-2 NA TRBV4-1 TRBD2 TGCGCCAGCAGCCAACTGACTAGCGGGAGTGGGGCCGGGGAGCTGTTTTTT CASSQLTSGSGAGELFF
TRBJ2-1 NA TRBV7-2 NA TGTGCCAGCAGCTCAATCCGGGGCAATGAGCAGTTCTTC CASSSIRGNEQFF
TRBJ2-7 NA TRBV15 TRBD2 TGTGCCACCAGCAGACCGGCTAGCGGGAGCAGCGAGCAGTACTTC CATSRPASGSSEQYF
TRBJ2-7 few TRBV28 TRBD2 TGTGCCAGCAGTCTGACTAGCTACTACGAGCAGTACTTC CASSLTSYYEQYF
TRBJ2-7 NA TRBV12-3/TRBV12-4 NA TGTGCCAGCAGTCGACGCACTAGCAACGAGCAGTACTTC CASSRRTSNEQYF
TRBJ2-2 NA TRBV5-8 NA TGTGCCAGCAGCCTTGACAGGCCCACCGGGGAGCTGTTTTTT CASSLDRPTGELFF
TRBJ2-1 NA TRBV7-3 TRBD2 TGTGCCAGCAGCTCACGACTAGCGGGAGTTGAGGAGCAGTTCTTC CASSSRLAGVEEQFF
TRBJ2-3 NA TRBV6-4 NA TGTGCCAGCAGTGACTCGATAGGGGGAGATACGCAGTATTTT CASSDSIGGDTQYF
TRBJ1-4 NA TRBV28 TRBD1 TGTGCCAGCAGTCCCTCAGGGGGTCAGGGTAATGAAAAACTGTTTTTT CASSPSGGQGNEKLFF
TRBJ2-7 NA TRBV7-9 NA TGTGCCAGCAGCTTCCCCTCATTCTCTCGGGGCGAGCAGTACTTC CASSFPSFSRGEQYF